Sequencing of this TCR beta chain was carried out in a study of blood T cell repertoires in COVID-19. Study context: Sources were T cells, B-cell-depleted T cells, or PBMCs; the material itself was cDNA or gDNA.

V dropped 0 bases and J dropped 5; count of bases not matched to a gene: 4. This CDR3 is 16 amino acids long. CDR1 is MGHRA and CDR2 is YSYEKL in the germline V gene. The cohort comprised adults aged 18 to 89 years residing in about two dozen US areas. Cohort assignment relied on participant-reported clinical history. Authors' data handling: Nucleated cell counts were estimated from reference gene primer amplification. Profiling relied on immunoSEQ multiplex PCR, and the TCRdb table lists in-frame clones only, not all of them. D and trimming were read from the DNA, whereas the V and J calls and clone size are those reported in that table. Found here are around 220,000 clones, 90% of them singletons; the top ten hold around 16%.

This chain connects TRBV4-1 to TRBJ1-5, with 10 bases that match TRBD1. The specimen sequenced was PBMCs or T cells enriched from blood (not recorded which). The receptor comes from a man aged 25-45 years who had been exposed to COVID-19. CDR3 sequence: CASSQDLDRGYQPQHF. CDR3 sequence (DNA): TGCGCCAGCAGCCAAGATTTGGACAGGGGGTATCAGCCCCAGCATTTT.